This is a list of T cell receptor beta chains from one sample in a study of blood T cell repertoires in COVID-19. Generated by immunoSEQ multiplex PCR, the TCRdb table keeps only in-frame clones and is missing some. Among fewer than 200,000 clones listed, around 87% were seen once. Sequences were obtained from peripheral blood. These receptors originate from a man aged 40-49 years with active or convalescent COVID-19. The CDR3 runs from the conserved cysteine through the conserved F or W.

TRBV12-3/TRBV12-4 | 13 | CASTFGGDEKLFF
TRBV2 | 16 | CASSEGGLSLGYEQFF
TRBV11-2 | 16 | CASSKGASRVNTEAFF
TRBV2 | 14 | CASSRDRATDTQYF
TRBV16 | 14 | CASSQLVSNQPQHF
TRBV6-1 | 16 | CASSELAGDSNQPQHF
TRBV18 | 15 | CASSPQDRHSYEQYF
TRBV5-1 | 15 | CASSLEQGAGYGYTF
TRBV4-1 | 15 | CASSQDRDSNQPQHF
TRBV6-4 | 14 | CASSSGGAAGELFF
TRBV4-3 | 14 | CASSQDRDNYGYTF
TRBV2 | 13 | CASTFRGTGEQFF